This T cell receptor beta chain was found in a study of T-cell reconstitution after alpha-beta-depleted transplantation in children. This sample's TCRbeta library carried unique molecular identifier barcodes. TCRdb independently ran MiXCR on the PCR reads; one entry per CDR3 protein. The sample has a few hundred thousand distinct CDR3 sequences; 6.6% are singletons. In its sample, this clonotype was seen many times. Germline V gene sequence: CDR1 LGHNA, CDR2 YNFKEQ. This CDR3 contains 15 residues. The V gene lost 0 bases and the J gene lost 6 bases, with 12 bases spanning the gap. The sequence was collected from a boy between 2 and 10 years old with acute lymphoblastic leukemia, due to receive a stem cell transplant. The source material was PBMCs, sampled before TCRalphabeta/CD19-depleted stem cell transplant. The chain is built from TRBV4-2 and TRBJ2-1, with D uncertain. In nucleotides, the CDR3 is TGTGCCAGCAGCCAAGATTCCCAGCAGATCAATGAGCAGTTCTTC. It encodes CASSQDSQQINEQFF.